The 12 T cell receptor beta chains below come from one sample, sequenced in a study of patients and donors after allogeneic stem cell transplantation (dated by TCRdb to 2020 to 2022). The library was built by means of RT-PCR. The sequencer was a NextSeq 550. The public sequencing data were trimmed at Q25 with fastp and processed into clonotypes with MiXCR by TCRdb, which kept only in-frame beta chains. Each record represents a unique CDR3 protein, reported with the most common genes and DNA among its rows. The sample table shows about 400,000 distinct CDR3 sequences, and roughly 17% are seen once. 7.2% of the sample lies in the top ten. The sequenced sample was blood, either unsorted or a sorted T cell fraction (not recorded which). Receptors originate from a human donor who was either an allogeneic HSCT recipient or a stem cell or donor lymphocyte infusion donor (not recorded which). It is not recorded whose cells these are; they may come from a transplant donor.

This chain connects TRBV3-1 to TRBJ2-3, with 8 bases fitting TRBD1. Losses at the gene ends were 2 bases for V and 3 bases for J; bases not matched to a gene: 4. Germline lookup yields CDR1 LGHDT and CDR2 YNNKEL (reference sequence). This CDR3 is 15 amino acids long. In nucleotides, the CDR3 is TGTGCCAGCAGCCAAAGACAGGGGAGGACAGATACGCAGTATTTT. It specifies CASSQRQGRTDTQYF.

CDR3 DNA sequence: TGTGCCAGCATCCCTACGACTAGCGGCTTTACCGGGGAGCTGTTTTTT. Protein product: CASIPTTSGFTGELFF. The chain combines TRBV7-9 with TRBJ2-2; 9 bases match TRBD2. This CDR3 contains 16 residues. Per germline, CDR1 SEHNR and CDR2 FQNEAQ (reference sequence). Trimming at V came to 7 bases and at J to 5 bases, leaving 11 bases not matched to a gene.

V and J are TRBV12-3 or TRBV12-4 and TRBJ1-2, with 7 nucleotides matching TRBD1. The CDR3 has 17 residues. V lost 6 bases, J lost 8 bases, and 21 bases stayed unmatched. The CDR3 sequence is CASRRQGLRELEWGYTF. The CDR3 DNA reads as TGTGCCAGCAGGCGACAGGGCCTTAGGGAGTTGGAGTGGGGCTACACCTTC.

This clonotype was recorded only once. This chain uses TRBV7-2 with TRBJ2-7; TRBD2 aligns across 16 bases. The germline gives CDR1 SGHTA, CDR2 FQGNSA. The CDR3 has 17 amino acids. Trimming took 0 bases from V and 2 from J; bases not matched to a gene: 1. CDR3 protein: CASSLAGTSGGAYEQYF. The CDR3 nucleotides are TGTGCCAGCAGCTTAGCAGGGACTAGCGGGGGGGCCTACGAGCAGTACTTC.

The chain links TRBV4-1 to TRBJ2-7; 12 nucleotides line up with TRBD2. V gave up 1 base and J gave up 2 bases; unmatched junction bases: 3. The germline V gene encodes CDR1 MGHRA and CDR2 YSYEKL. The CDR3 covers 16 residues. CDR3 sequence (DNA): TGCGCCAGCAGCCAAGCCCCTAGCGGGGGGGCCTACGAGCAGTACTTC. Translation: CASSQAPSGGAYEQYF.

This clonotype was picked up many times. The chain couples TRBV2 to TRBJ1-6; TRBD1 is a possible D gene (5 bases). CDR3 size: 15 residues. In germline, CDR1 is SNHLY, CDR2 FYNNEI. The ends were cut back, 3 bases at V and 9 bases at J, with 15 bases in the middle. In DNA form, the CDR3 reads TGTGCCAGCAGTGACCTCGGACCGGGGGGTTCACCCCTCCACTTT. Translation: CASSDLGPGGSPLHF. Complete variable domain (other parts from reference TRBV2 and TRBJ1-6): EPEVTQTPSHQVTQMGQEVILRCVPISNHLYFYWYRQILGQKVEFLVSFYNNEISEKSEIFDDQFSVERPDGSNFTLKIRSTKLEDSAMYFCASSDLGPGGSPLHFGNGTRLTVT.

This clonotype has more than one count but fewer than ten. The V and J genes are TRBV20-1 and TRBJ2-1, with D unclear. Germline assignment: CDR1 DFQATT and CDR2 SNEGSKA (reference sequence). The CDR3 sequence is 11 residues long. Trimming cost V 2 bases and J 9 bases, with 8 bases left between them. The CDR3 region is CSARSVGEQFF. CDR3 sequence (DNA): TGCAGTGCTAGAAGTGTGGGTGAGCAGTTCTTC.

This clonotype was found a few times. The chain joins TRBV6-5 to TRBJ2-1, with 9 bases fitting TRBD2. J lost 8 bases, V lost 4 bases, and 6 bases had no gene match. The germline CDR1 and CDR2 sequences are MNHEY and SVGAGI. This CDR3 has 14 amino acids. The CDR3 here is CASSSVAGEHEQFF. The DNA of the CDR3 is TGTGCCAGCAGTTCGGTAGCGGGGGAGCATGAGCAGTTCTTC.

This clonotype was detected many times. CDR3 nucleotides: TGTGCCAGCAGTTTGATAGGTGTAGGGGAAAACATTCAGTACTTC. This encodes CASSLIGVGENIQYF. The V gene is TRBV12-3 or TRBV12-4, the J gene TRBJ2-4, with D tentatively TRBD1 (5 bases). V lost 3 bases, J lost 5 bases, and 14 bases lay in between. This CDR3 has 15 residues.

Remarks on this clonotype: Germline and junction disagree at one end, which may indicate a read error. The V gene is TRBV14, the J gene TRBJ2-7, with 7 bases matching TRBD1. CDR1 SGHDN and CDR2 FVKESK come from the germline V gene. The CDR3 contains 15 residues. CDR3 in amino acids: CASNQEAGGAYEQYF. The CDR3 nucleotides read TGTGCCAGCAACCAAGAAGCAGGGGGTGCCTACGAGCAGTACTTC.

The chain carries TRBV12-5 and TRBJ2-3; D remains ambiguous. The CDR3 runs 12 residues. Germline assignment: CDR1 LGHNT and CDR2 FRNRAP. Trimming took off 4 bases at V and 3 bases at J, with 5 bases between the two ends. CDR3 DNA: TGTGCTAGTGGTTCTGGGACAGATACGCAGTATTTT. Translated: CASGSGTDTQYF.

This clonotype turned up a few times. The J gene is TRBJ2-7, the V gene TRBV6-5; TRBD2 matches at 9 bases. Germline lookup yields CDR1 MNHEY and CDR2 SVGAGI. V dropped 4 bases and J dropped 3; count of bases not matched to a gene: 7. This CDR3 is built from 15 residues. The CDR3 DNA is TGTGCCAGCAGTTCTAGCGGGATGAGAGTCTACGAGCAGTACTTC. The encoded protein is CASSSSGMRVYEQYF.